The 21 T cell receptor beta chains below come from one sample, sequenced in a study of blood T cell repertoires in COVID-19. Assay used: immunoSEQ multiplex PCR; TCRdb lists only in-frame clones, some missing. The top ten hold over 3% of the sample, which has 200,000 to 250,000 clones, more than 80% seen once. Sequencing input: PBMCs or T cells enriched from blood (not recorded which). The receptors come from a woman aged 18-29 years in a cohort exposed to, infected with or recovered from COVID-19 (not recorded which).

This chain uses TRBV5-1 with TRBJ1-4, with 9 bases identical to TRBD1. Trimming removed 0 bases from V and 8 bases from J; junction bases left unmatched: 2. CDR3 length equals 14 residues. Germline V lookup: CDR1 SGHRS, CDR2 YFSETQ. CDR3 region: CASSLGTGVEKLFF. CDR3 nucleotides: TGCGCCAGCAGCTTGGGGACAGGGGTAGAAAAACTGTTTTTT.

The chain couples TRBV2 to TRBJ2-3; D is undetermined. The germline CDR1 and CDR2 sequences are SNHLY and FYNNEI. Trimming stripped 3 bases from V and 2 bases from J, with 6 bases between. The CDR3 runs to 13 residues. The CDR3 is CASSDRPTDTQYF. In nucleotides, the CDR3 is TGTGCCAGCAGTGACCGTCCCACAGATACGCAGTATTTT.

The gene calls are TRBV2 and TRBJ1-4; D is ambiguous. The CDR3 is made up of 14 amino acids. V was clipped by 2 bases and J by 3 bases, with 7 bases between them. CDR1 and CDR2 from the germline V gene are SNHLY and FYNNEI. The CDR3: CASSESGANEKLFF. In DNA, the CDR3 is TGTGCCAGCAGTGAATCAGGCGCTAATGAAAAACTGTTTTTT.

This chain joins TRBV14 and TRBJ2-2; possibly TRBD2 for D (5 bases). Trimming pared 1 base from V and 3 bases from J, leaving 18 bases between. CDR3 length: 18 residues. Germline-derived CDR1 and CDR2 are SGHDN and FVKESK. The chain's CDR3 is CASSQGGRQTTDTGELFF. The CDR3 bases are TGTGCCAGCAGCCAAGGTGGGCGGCAGACTACAGACACCGGGGAGCTGTTTTTT.

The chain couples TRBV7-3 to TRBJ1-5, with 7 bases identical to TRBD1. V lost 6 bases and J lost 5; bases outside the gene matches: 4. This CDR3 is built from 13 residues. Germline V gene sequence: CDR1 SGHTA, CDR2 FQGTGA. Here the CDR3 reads CASSPTGDQPQHF. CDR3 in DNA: TGTGCCAGCAGTCCTACAGGGGATCAGCCCCAGCATTTT.

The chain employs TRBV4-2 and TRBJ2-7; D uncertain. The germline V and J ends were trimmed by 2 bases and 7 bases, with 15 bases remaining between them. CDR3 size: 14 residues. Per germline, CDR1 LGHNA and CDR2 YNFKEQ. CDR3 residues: CASSQSSVTREQYF. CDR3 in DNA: TGTGCCAGCAGCCAAAGCTCCGTAACTCGGGAGCAGTACTTC.

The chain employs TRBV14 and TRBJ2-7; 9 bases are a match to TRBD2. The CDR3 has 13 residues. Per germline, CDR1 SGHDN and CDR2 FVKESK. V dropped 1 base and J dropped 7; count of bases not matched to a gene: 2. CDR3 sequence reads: CASSQAAGGEQYF. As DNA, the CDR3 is TGTGCCAGCAGCCAAGCCGCGGGGGGGGAGCAGTACTTC.

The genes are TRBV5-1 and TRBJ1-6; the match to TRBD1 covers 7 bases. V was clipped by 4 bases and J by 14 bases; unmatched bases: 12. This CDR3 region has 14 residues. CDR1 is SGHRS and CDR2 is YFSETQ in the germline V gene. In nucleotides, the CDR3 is TGCGCCAGCAGCGGCCCAGGGGGTGCTTCGGCCCTCCACTTT. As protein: CASSGPGGASALHF.

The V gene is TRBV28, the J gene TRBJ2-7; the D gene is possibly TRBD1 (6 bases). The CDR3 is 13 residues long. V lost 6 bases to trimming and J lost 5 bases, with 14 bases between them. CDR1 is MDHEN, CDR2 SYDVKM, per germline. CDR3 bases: TGTGCCAGCAGACAGGGTCAGTTAGACGAGCAGTACTTC. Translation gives CASRQGQLDEQYF. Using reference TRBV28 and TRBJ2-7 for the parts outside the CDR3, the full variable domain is DVKVTQSSRYLVKRTGEKVFLECVQDMDHENMFWYRQDPGLGLRLIYFSYDVKMKEKGDIPEGYSVSREKKERFSLILESASTNQTSMYLCASRQGQLDEQYFGPGTRLTVT.

As DNA, the CDR3 is TGTGCCAGCAGCTTAACGTACAGCAACACTGAAGCTTTCTTT. Its protein is CASSLTYSNTEAFF. This rearrangement joins TRBV7-3 to TRBJ1-1; D is unclear. V was clipped by 0 bases and J by 2 bases, with 7 bases between them. The CDR3 totals 14 residues. Germline CDR1 is SGHTA and CDR2 is FQGTGA.

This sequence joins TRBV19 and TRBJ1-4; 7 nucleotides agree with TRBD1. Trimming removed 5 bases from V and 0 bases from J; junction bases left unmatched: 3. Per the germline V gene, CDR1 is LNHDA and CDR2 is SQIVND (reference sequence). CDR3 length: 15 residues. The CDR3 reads CASSQGQATNEKLFF. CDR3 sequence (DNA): TGTGCCAGTAGTCAAGGACAGGCAACTAATGAAAAACTGTTTTTT.

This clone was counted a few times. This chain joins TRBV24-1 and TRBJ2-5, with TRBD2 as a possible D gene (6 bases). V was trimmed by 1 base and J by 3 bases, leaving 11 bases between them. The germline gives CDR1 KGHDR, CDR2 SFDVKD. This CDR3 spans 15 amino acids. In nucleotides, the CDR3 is TGTGCCACCAGTGATTTAAGGGAGGCGAAAGAGACCCAGTACTTC. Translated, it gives CATSDLREAKETQYF.

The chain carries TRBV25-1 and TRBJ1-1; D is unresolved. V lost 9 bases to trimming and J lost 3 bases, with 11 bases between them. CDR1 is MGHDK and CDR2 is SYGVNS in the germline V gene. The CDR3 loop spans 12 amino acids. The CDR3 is CARDSGDTEAFF. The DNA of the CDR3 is TGTGCCAGGGACTCTGGGGACACTGAAGCTTTCTTT.

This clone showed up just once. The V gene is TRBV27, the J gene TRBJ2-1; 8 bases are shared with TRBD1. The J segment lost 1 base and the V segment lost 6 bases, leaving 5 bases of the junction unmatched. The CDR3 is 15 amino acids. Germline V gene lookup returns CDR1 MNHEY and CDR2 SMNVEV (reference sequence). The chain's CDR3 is CASRSGQGSYNEQFF. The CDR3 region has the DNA TGTGCCAGCAGATCTGGACAGGGTTCCTACAATGAGCAGTTCTTC.

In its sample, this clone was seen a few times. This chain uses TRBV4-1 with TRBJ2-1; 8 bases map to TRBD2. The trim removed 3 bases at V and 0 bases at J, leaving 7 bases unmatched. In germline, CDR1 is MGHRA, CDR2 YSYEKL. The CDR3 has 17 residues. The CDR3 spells CASSHRFLAGSYNEQFF. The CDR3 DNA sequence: TGCGCCAGCAGCCATCGATTCCTAGCGGGCTCCTACAATGAGCAGTTCTTC.

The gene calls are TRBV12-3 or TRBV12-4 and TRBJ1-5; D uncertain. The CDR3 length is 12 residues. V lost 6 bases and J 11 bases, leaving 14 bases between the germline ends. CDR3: CASSLLPGSQHF. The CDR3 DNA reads TGTGCCAGCAGCTTATTACCCGGTTCCCAGCATTTT.

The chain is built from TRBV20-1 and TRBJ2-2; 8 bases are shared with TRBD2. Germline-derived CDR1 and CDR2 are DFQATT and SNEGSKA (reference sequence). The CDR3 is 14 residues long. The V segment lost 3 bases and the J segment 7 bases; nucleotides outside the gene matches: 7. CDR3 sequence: CSASETSVHGELFF. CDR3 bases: TGCAGTGCTAGTGAGACTAGCGTTCACGGGGAGCTGTTTTTT.

The CDR3 protein is CASSYMAGAAYEQYF. The CDR3 nucleotides read TGTGCCAGCAGTTATATGGCAGGGGCAGCCTACGAGCAGTACTTC. The rearrangement uses TRBV6-5 and TRBJ2-7, with TRBD1 as a possible D gene (6 bases). The CDR3 length is 15 residues. Germline V gene data show CDR1 as MNHEY and CDR2 as SVGAGI. V dropped 3 bases and J dropped 2 bases, with 14 bases sitting between them.

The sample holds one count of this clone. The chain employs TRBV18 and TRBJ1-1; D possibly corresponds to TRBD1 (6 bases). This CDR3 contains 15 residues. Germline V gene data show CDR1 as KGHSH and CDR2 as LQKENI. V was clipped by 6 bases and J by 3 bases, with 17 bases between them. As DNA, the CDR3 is TGTGCCAGCTCGCGAGTACAGGGTACAGACACTGAAGCTTTCTTT. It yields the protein CASSRVQGTDTEAFF.

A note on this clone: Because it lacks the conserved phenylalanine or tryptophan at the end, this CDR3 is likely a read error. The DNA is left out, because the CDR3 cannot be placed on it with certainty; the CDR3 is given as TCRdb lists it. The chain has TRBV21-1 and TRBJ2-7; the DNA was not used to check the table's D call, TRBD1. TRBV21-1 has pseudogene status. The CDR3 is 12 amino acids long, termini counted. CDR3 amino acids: CASSKGRRTETD.

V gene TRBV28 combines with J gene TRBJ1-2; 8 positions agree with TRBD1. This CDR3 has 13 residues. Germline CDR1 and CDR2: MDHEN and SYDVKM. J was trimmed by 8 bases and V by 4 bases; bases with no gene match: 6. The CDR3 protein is CASSWGQEYGYTF. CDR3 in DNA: TGTGCCAGCAGTTGGGGACAGGAGTACGGCTACACCTTC.